The entry below gives a single T cell receptor beta chain sequence along with its context. The antigen is unknown. This sample was included in a study of cytomegalovirus exposure and HLA in healthy donors. Trimming removed 1 base at V and 7 bases at J, with 13 bases between. Germline CDR1 and CDR2: MGHDK and SYGVNS. The CDR3 has 15 amino acids. In the PCR, 60 Vbeta and 13 Jbeta primers were used. Sequenced by immunoSEQ multiplex PCR; TCRdb stores in-frame clones only, minus some. The table has over 150,000 clones, roughly 80% seen once. Study-level results: When analyzed later, a missense DCLRE1C variant was found to be linked to TCR beta V- and J-gene trimming. Researchers had no immune exposure information except CMV serostatus available. In a later analysis, across HLA loci, associated TCR counts were highest for DRB1, lowest for HLA-C.

The sample consisted of PBMCs. The V and J genes are TRBV25-1 and TRBJ1-4; no reliable D call. The clonotype was recovered from a human donor in good health. CDR3 in DNA: TGTGCCAGCAGTGAATGGTTGGCAGTCAGTGAAAAACTGTTTTTT. It encodes CASSEWLAVSEKLFF.